Described below is a single T cell receptor beta chain sequence and its context. This sample stems from a study of blood T cell repertoires in COVID-19. The overall study: Donors in the United States, Italy and Spain gave samples during acute or convalescent COVID-19. PBMCs, B-cell-depleted T cells, or T cells provided the cDNA or gDNA that made up the material.

In the original processing: Scientists estimated how many nucleated cells there were by amplifying reference gene primers. Assay used: immunoSEQ multiplex PCR; TCRdb lists only in-frame clones, some missing. D and trimming were read from the DNA, whereas the V and J calls and clone size are those reported in that table. The sample lists some 200,000 clones; about four fifths were seen once. Germline V gene lookup returns CDR1 MNHEY and CDR2 SMNVEV (reference sequence). V lost 2 bases, J lost 2 bases, and 7 bases lay in between. This CDR3 region has 14 residues. The specimen was peripheral blood. The receptor was derived from a woman in her 40s with acute or convalescent COVID-19. The J gene is TRBJ2-1, the V gene TRBV27; no clear D. DNA for the CDR3: TGTGCCAGCAGTTTACGACGGGCCTACAATGAGCAGTTCTTC. Amino acid sequence: CASSLRRAYNEQFF.